This T cell receptor beta chain appears in the sequencing data of a study of early T cells in non-severe SARS-CoV-2 infection. Overall study context: Sequencing used unsorted whole-blood bulk RNA, so chains lack pairing.

Via MiXCR, TCRdb re-called the 5' RACE reads, giving one row per CDR3 protein. Of approximately 37,000 distinct CDR3 sequences listed, roughly 7.9% are singletons. Trimming took 2 bases from V and 7 from J, leaving 8 bases between them. The CDR3 is 12 amino acids. CDR1 is MNHEY, CDR2 SVGAGI, per germline. Study-wide results and caveats: Anti-spike CD8 responses were favored by VDJdb matching, which missed private and CD4 specificities.

The table lists this clonotype with many counts. Antigen: not known. This specimen consisted of whole blood, obtained at baseline. This TCR came from an adult who was a healthcare worker with PCR-confirmed SARS-CoV-2 infection or an uninfected control (not recorded which). This chain connects TRBV6-5 to TRBJ1-2; perhaps TRBD1 as D (5 bases). CDR3 coding DNA: TGTGCCAGCAGTTACGTCGGGGGTGGCTACACCTTC. Amino acid sequence: CASSYVGGGYTF.